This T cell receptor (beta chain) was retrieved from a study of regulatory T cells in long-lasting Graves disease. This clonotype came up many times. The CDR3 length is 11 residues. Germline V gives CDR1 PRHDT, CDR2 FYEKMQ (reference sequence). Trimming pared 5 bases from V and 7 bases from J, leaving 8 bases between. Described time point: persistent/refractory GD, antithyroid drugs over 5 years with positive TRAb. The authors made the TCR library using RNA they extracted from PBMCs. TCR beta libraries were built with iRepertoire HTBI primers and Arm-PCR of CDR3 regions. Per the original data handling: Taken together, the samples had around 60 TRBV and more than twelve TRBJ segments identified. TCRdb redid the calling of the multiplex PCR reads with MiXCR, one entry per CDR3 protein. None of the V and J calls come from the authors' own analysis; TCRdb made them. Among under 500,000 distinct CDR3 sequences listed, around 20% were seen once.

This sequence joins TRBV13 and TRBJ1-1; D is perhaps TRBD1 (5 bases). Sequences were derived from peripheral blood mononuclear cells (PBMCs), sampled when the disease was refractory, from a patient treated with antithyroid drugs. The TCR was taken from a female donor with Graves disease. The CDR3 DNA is TGTGCCAGCAGCGGGGGATATGAAGCTTTCTTT. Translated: CASSGGYEAFF.